This T cell receptor (beta chain) comes out of a study of blood T cell repertoires in COVID-19. This clone has more than one count but fewer than ten. TCRdb's table, derived via immunoSEQ multiplex PCR, lists solely in-frame clones and lacks some. This sample has around 140,000 clones, with about nine tenths found just once. Trimming shortened V by 0 bases and J by 3 bases, and 6 bases separated the two germline ends. Germline CDR1 reads SGHRS; CDR2 reads YFSETQ. The CDR3 is 13 amino acids. The chain couples TRBV5-1 to TRBJ1-2; D remains ambiguous. The source of this sequence is a man aged 45 to 65 with active COVID-19. The sequenced material came from peripheral blood. As DNA, the CDR3 is TGCGCCAGCAGCTTGGGCCCAGACTATGGCTACACCTTC. The encoded protein is CASSLGPDYGYTF.